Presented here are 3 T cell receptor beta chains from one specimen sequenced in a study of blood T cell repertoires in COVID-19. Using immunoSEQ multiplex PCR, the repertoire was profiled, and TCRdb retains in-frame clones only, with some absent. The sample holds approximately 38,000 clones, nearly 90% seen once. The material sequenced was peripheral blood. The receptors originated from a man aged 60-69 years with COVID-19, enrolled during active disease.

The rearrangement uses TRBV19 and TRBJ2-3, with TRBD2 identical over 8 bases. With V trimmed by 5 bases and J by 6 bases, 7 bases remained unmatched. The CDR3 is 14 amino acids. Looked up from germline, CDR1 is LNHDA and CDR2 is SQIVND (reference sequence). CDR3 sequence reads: CASSEREPRDTQYF. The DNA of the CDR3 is TGTGCCAGTAGTGAGCGGGAGCCCCGGGATACGCAGTATTTT.

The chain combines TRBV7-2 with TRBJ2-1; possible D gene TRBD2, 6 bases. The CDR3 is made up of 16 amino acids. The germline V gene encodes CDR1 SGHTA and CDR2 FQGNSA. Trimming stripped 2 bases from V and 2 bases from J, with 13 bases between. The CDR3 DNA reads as TGTGCCAGCAGCTTACTGGGGGGAGTCGCCTACAATGAGCAGTTCTTC. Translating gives CASSLLGGVAYNEQFF.

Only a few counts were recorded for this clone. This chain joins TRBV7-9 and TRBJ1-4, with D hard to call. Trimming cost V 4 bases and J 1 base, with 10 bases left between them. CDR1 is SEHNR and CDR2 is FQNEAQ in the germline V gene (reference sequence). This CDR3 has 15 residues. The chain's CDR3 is CASSSIGITNEKLFF. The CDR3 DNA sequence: TGTGCCAGCAGCTCCATCGGGATAACTAATGAAAAACTGTTTTTT.